The 9 T cell receptor beta chains below all came from one sample that was sequenced in a study of T cell responses to AZD1222 COVID-19 vaccine. The table came from immunoSEQ multiplex PCR; TCRdb's copy has only in-frame clones and leaves some out. The profile shows just under 150,000 clones, 70% to 90% of them singletons. This sample comprised peripheral blood, obtained 28 days after the second dose of the MenACWY control vaccine. The source of these receptors is an adult who received the MenACWY meningococcal vaccine as a control.

The V gene is TRBV10-1, the J gene TRBJ1-1, with 9 nucleotides matching TRBD1. The CDR3 loop spans 14 amino acids. The germline gives CDR1 WNHNN, CDR2 SYGVQD (reference sequence). J was trimmed by 5 bases and V by 2 bases; bases with no gene match: 3. The CDR3 DNA reads as TGCGCCAGCAGTGAGGGGACAGGGAAGACTGAAGCTTTCTTT. Protein product: CASSEGTGKTEAFF.

This chain connects TRBV11-2 to TRBJ2-5, with D perhaps assigned TRBD1 or TRBD2 (5 bases each). Looked up from germline, CDR1 is SGHAT and CDR2 is FQNNGV. The CDR3 length is 16 residues. Trimming removed 5 bases at V and 6 bases at J, with 22 bases between. The CDR3 loop reads CASSLQRSGTTKTQYF. DNA for the CDR3: TGTGCCAGCAGCCTCCAGCGCTCCGGGACCACCAAGACCCAGTACTTC. Drawing the rest from reference TRBV11-2 and TRBJ2-5, the complete variable domain is EAGVAQSPRYKIIEKRQSVAFWCNPISGHATLYWYQQILGQGPKLLIQFQNNGVVDDSQLPKDRFSAERLKGVDSTLKIQPAKLEDSAVYLCASSLQRSGTTKTQYFGPGTRLLVL.

The V call is TRBV5-1, the J call TRBJ2-5; 15 bases fit TRBD2. Per the germline V gene, CDR1 is SGHRS and CDR2 is YFSETQ. This CDR3 has 16 residues. Germline trimming cut 4 bases from V and 5 bases from J; bases unmatched to any gene: 6. CDR3 sequence (DNA): TGCGCCAGCAGCACCGGGACTAGCGGGAGGTGGGAGACCCAGTACTTC. It specifies CASSTGTSGRWETQYF.

V is TRBV14 and J is TRBJ2-7; TRBD1 might be the D (6 bases). Trimming shortened V by 0 bases and J by 2 bases, and 17 bases separated the two germline ends. Germline V gene sequence: CDR1 SGHDN, CDR2 FVKESK. The CDR3 covers 17 residues. DNA for the CDR3: TGTGCCAGCAGCCAAGATAGGGTCGAAGGGGGACCCTACGAGCAGTACTTC. It yields the protein CASSQDRVEGGPYEQYF. Filled out from reference TRBV14 and TRBJ2-7, the complete variable domain reads EAGVTQFPSHSVIEKGQTVTLRCDPISGHDNLYWYRRVMGKEIKFLLHFVKESKQDESGMPNNRFLAERTGGTYSTLKVQPAELEDSGVYFCASSQDRVEGGPYEQYFGPGTRLTVT.

The chain links TRBV7-2 to TRBJ2-1; D is unresolved. This CDR3 contains 11 residues. Trimming shortened V by 5 bases and J by 5 bases, and 4 bases separated the two germline ends. Germline CDR1 SGHTA, CDR2 FQGNSA. For the CDR3, the DNA is TGTGCCAGCAGCCAAGACAATGAGCAGTTCTTC. This sequence encodes CASSQDNEQFF.

Only a few counts were recorded for this clone. This chain uses TRBV28 with TRBJ1-2; 10 nucleotides align to TRBD1. Germline-derived CDR1 and CDR2 are MDHEN and SYDVKM. CDR3 length: 13 amino acids. With 5 bases clipped from V and 13 bases from J, the junction kept 10 bases outside the gene matches. The CDR3 region is CASSRQGAPRGTF. The CDR3 bases are TGTGCCAGCAGTAGACAGGGGGCTCCCCGCGGCACCTTC.

The chain couples TRBV5-1 to TRBJ1-1; weak D call: TRBD1 (5 bases). The CDR3 runs to 15 residues. CDR1 is SGHRS, CDR2 YFSETQ, per germline. The germline V and J ends were trimmed by 3 bases and 1 base, with 13 bases remaining between them. The CDR3 spells CASSSNLQGNTEAFF. The CDR3 DNA follows: TGCGCCAGCAGCTCCAACCTGCAGGGGAACACTGAAGCTTTCTTT.

V gene TRBV30 combines with J gene TRBJ1-2; D is unclear. There are 16 residues in the CDR3. Trimming shortened V by 3 bases and J by 2 bases, and 19 bases separated the two germline ends. Germline CDR1 GTSNPN, CDR2 SVGIG (reference sequence). The CDR3 spells CAWSSNRRLTNYGYTF. The CDR3 DNA sequence: TGTGCCTGGAGCTCAAATAGGAGGCTGACGAACTATGGCTACACCTTC.

The genes are TRBV4-3 and TRBJ2-5; the D gene could be TRBD1 or TRBD2 (6 bases each). V lost 3 bases and J 5 bases, leaving 19 bases between the germline ends. The CDR3 runs 16 residues. The germline gives CDR1 LGHNA, CDR2 YSLEER. CDR3 loop: CASSQGAGRQGETQYF. CDR3 DNA: TGCGCCAGCAGCCAGGGAGCGGGCCGTCAGGGGGAGACCCAGTACTTC.